Listed below are T cell receptor beta chains from one sample, sequenced in a study of blood T cell repertoires in COVID-19. TCRdb's table, derived via immunoSEQ multiplex PCR, lists solely in-frame clones and lacks some. The sample records 100,000 or so clones, 80% to 90% being singletons. Sequences were obtained from peripheral blood. The receptor source for this set is a human donor with acute or convalescent COVID-19. The donor label of this sample is uncertain. CDR3s include the opening cysteine and the closing phenylalanine or tryptophan. Each record gives: CDR3 DNA, CDR3 protein, J gene, clone size, D gene, V gene. A D gene is named only where the DNA matches it firmly. Some rows mark clone size as missing; the rest say once, few, many or name a class of expanded clone.

DNA: TGTGCCAGCAGTCTAGCACCAGATACGCAGTATTTT
CDR3: CASSLAPDTQYF
J: TRBJ2-3
size: NA
D: NA
V: TRBV6-2/TRBV6-3

DNA: TGTGCCAGCAGTGAAGGAAGGCCAGGGGGCAGTGGGTCCTACGAGCAGTACTTC
CDR3: CASSEGRPGGSGSYEQYF
J: TRBJ2-7
size: few
D: TRBD1
V: TRBV6-1

DNA: TGTGCCAGCCGACCTAGCGCCAGCTCCTACAATGAGCAGTTCTTC
CDR3: CASRPSASSYNEQFF
J: TRBJ2-1
size: few
D: NA
V: TRBV6-6

DNA: TGTGCCATCAGTGAGCAGGGCGTCTATGGCTACACCTTC
CDR3: CAISEQGVYGYTF
J: TRBJ1-2
size: NA
D: NA
V: TRBV10-3

DNA: TGTGCCAGCAGCACGACGGAGTATGGCTACACCTTC
CDR3: CASSTTEYGYTF
J: TRBJ1-2
size: NA
D: NA
V: TRBV11-2

DNA: TGTGCCAGCAGCCGGAGCAGGGGGTCGCAGCCCCAGCATTTT
CDR3: CASSRSRGSQPQHF
J: TRBJ1-5
size: NA
D: TRBD1
V: TRBV6-5

DNA: TGTGCCGTCCCGGGACAGGGGGACTACGAGCAGTACTTC
CDR3: CAVPGQGDYEQYF
J: TRBJ2-7
size: NA
D: TRBD1
V: TRBV2

DNA: TGCGCCAGCAGTGTAGGGCAGGGAAAGACCCAGTACTTC
CDR3: CASSVGQGKTQYF
J: TRBJ2-5
size: few
D: NA
V: TRBV10-2

DNA: TGTGCCAGCAGCTTGGAGGGGGCTCGTGGCTACACCTTC
CDR3: CASSLEGARGYTF
J: TRBJ1-2
size: NA
D: TRBD1
V: TRBV5-6

DNA: TGTGCCAGCAGCAAGGGGACAGCAAAACGGGGGCGGAGCTCCTATAATTCACCCCTCCACTTT
CDR3: CASSKGTAKRGRSSYNSPLHF
J: TRBJ1-6
size: NA
D: NA
V: TRBV21-1

DNA: TGTGCCAGCAGCCATAGGGCAGGGAACTACGAGCAGTACTTC
CDR3: CASSHRAGNYEQYF
J: TRBJ2-7
size: NA
D: NA
V: TRBV3-1/TRBV3-2

DNA: TGTGCCAGCAGCTTGTTATCGGGGTTCTACGAGCAGTACTTC
CDR3: CASSLLSGFYEQYF
J: TRBJ2-7
size: NA
D: NA
V: TRBV5-6

DNA: TGTGCCAGCAGTGACGGGGGGCTAGCGGGAGAGACCCAGTACTTC
CDR3: CASSDGGLAGETQYF
J: TRBJ2-5
size: NA
D: TRBD2
V: TRBV2

DNA: TGTGCCAGCAGCTTCTTTTTACTAGCGGGAGGGCGTGAGCAGTTCTTC
CDR3: CASSFFLLAGGREQFF
J: TRBJ2-1
size: NA
D: TRBD2
V: TRBV7-2

DNA: TGTGCCAGCAGCTTGTTTGGCGGGGCTACCAAAAACATTCAGTACTTC
CDR3: CASSLFGGATKNIQYF
J: TRBJ2-4
size: NA
D: NA
V: TRBV5-5

DNA: TGTGCCAGCTCACCATTATCCCCCACAGACACAGATACGCAGTATTTT
CDR3: CASSPLSPTDTDTQYF
J: TRBJ2-3
size: once
D: NA
V: TRBV18

DNA: TGTGCCAGCAGCTTAGTAGGTGGGACTCCGGTACCCTACGAGCAGTACTTC
CDR3: CASSLVGGTPVPYEQYF
J: TRBJ2-7
size: NA
D: NA
V: TRBV11-3

DNA: TGTGCCAGCAGTTTGGCGGGGACGGAGATCTGGGCCTATGGCTACACCTTC
CDR3: CASSLAGTEIWAYGYTF
J: TRBJ1-2
size: NA
D: NA
V: TRBV27

DNA: TGTGCCAGCAGTGAAGTACAGGGGTATGGAGAGCAGTACTTC
CDR3: CASSEVQGYGEQYF
J: TRBJ2-7
size: few
D: TRBD1
V: TRBV2

DNA: TGTGCCAGTAGTACCGGGCCCAAGCGGGGGCAGAATCAGCCCCAGCATTTT
CDR3: CASSTGPKRGQNQPQHF
J: TRBJ1-5
size: NA
D: NA
V: TRBV19

DNA: TGTGCCAGCAGCCAAAGCCCTGGTGATGGCTACACCTTC
CDR3: CASSQSPGDGYTF
J: TRBJ1-2
size: once
D: NA
V: TRBV28

DNA: TGTGCCAGCAGCCTACCGGGACAGGGATACGAAGCTTTCTTT
CDR3: CASSLPGQGYEAFF
J: TRBJ1-1
size: once
D: TRBD1
V: TRBV7-9

DNA: TGTGCCAGCAGCCTTCTCGGGGGAGAAAAACTGTTTTTT
CDR3: CASSLLGGEKLFF
J: TRBJ1-4
size: NA
D: NA
V: TRBV11-3

DNA: TGTGCCACCAGGGGGGACATCTGGAACACTGAAGCTTTCTTT
CDR3: CATRGDIWNTEAFF
J: TRBJ1-1
size: NA
D: NA
V: TRBV15

DNA: TGTGCCAGTAAGTTCGACTGGAGCGATACGCAGTATTTT
CDR3: CASKFDWSDTQYF
J: TRBJ2-3
size: NA
D: NA
V: TRBV19

DNA: TGTGCCAGCAGTCAAAGTCCCTTGGACAGCCTAAGGTTCGAAAAACTGTTTTTT
CDR3: CASSQSPLDSLRFEKLFF
J: TRBJ1-4
size: NA
D: NA
V: TRBV27

DNA: TGTGCCAGCACTGGGCACACTGAAGCTTTCTTT
CDR3: CASTGHTEAFF
J: TRBJ1-1
size: NA
D: NA
V: TRBV6-5

DNA: TGCGCCAGCAGCCAGGGGCTCTCTGGAAACACCATATATTTT
CDR3: CASSQGLSGNTIYF
J: TRBJ1-3
size: NA
D: NA
V: TRBV5-1

DNA: TGTGCCAGCAGCTTAAATCGGGGTCCGAACACTGAAGCTTTCTTT
CDR3: CASSLNRGPNTEAFF
J: TRBJ1-1
size: NA
D: NA
V: TRBV7-9

DNA: TGTGCCTGGAGTTGGGGACAGGTCAATCAGCCCCAGCATTTT
CDR3: CAWSWGQVNQPQHF
J: TRBJ1-5
size: NA
D: TRBD1
V: TRBV30